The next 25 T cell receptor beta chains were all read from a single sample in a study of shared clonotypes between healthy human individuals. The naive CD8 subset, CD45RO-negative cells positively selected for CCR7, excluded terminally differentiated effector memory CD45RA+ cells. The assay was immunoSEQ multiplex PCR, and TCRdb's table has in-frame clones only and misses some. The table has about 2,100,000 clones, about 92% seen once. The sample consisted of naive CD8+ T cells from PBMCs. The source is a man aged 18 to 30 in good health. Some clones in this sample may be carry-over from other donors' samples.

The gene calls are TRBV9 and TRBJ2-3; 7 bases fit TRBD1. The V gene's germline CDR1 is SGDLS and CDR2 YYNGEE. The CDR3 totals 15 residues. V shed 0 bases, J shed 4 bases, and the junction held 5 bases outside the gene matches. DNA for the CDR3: TGTGCCAGCAGCGTAGGGGGACAGAACTCAGATACGCAGTATTTT. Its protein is CASSVGGQNSDTQYF.

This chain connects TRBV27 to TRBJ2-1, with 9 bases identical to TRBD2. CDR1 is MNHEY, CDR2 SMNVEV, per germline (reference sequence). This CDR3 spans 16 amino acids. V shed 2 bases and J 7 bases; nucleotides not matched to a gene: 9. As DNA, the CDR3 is TGTGCCAGCAGTTTACTGACTAGCGGAGTGGAAAATGAGCAGTTCTTC. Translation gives CASSLLTSGVENEQFF.

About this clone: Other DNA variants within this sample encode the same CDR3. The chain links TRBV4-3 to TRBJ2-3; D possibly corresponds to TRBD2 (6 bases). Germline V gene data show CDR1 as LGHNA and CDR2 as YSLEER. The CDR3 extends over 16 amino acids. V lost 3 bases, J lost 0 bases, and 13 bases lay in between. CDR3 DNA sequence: TGCGCCAGCAGCCAGATTTCCGGGACTAGCACAGATACGCAGTATTTT. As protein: CASSQISGTSTDTQYF.

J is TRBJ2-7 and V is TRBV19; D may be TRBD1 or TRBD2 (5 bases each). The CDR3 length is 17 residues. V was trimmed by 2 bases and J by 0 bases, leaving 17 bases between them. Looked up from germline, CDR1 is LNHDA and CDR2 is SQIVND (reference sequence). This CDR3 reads CASSISAGAGVSYEQYF. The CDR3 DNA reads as TGTGCCAGTAGTATATCCGCCGGGGCGGGCGTCTCCTACGAGCAGTACTTC.

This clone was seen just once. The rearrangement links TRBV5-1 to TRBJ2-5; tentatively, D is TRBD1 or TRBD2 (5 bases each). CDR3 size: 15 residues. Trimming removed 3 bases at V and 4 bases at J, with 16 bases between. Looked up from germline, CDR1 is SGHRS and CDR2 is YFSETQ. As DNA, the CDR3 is TGCGCCAGCAGCTCCTTTCCCGGGACCTCAGAGACCCAGTACTTC. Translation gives CASSSFPGTSETQYF.

CDR3 sequence reads: CASSQDQGSGPGELFF. The CDR3 nucleotides are TGCGCCAGCAGCCAAGATCAGGGAAGCGGACCCGGGGAGCTGTTTTTT. J is TRBJ2-2 and V is TRBV4-3; D could derive from TRBD1 or TRBD2 (5 bases each). The CDR3 runs 16 residues. V dropped 0 bases and J dropped 6 bases, with 14 bases sitting between them. Per germline, CDR1 LGHNA and CDR2 YSLEER.

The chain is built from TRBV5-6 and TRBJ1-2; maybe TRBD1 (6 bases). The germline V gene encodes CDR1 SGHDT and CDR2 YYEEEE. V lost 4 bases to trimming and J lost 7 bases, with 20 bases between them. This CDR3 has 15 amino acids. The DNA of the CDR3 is TGTGCCAGCAGCCCAGGGACACTCCCGAAGGGTGGCTACACCTTC. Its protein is CASSPGTLPKGGYTF.

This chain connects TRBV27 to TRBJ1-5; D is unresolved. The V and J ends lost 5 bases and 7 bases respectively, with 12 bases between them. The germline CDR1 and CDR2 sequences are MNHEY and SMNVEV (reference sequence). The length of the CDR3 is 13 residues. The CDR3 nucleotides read TGTGCCAGCAGTCCCAACGTAGGCCAGCCCCAGCATTTT. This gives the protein CASSPNVGQPQHF.

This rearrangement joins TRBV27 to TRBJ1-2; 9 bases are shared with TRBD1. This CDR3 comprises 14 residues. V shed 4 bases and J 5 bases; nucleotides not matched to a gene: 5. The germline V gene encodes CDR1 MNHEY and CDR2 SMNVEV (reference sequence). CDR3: CASSSPGTGYGYTF. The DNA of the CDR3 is TGTGCCAGCAGTTCACCCGGGACAGGGTATGGCTACACCTTC.

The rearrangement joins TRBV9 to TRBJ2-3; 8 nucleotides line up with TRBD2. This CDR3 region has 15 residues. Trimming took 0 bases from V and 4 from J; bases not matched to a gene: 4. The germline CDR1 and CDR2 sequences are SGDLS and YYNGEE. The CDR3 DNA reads TGTGCCAGCAGCGTAGACGGGGGGGGCCCAGATACGCAGTATTTT. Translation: CASSVDGGGPDTQYF. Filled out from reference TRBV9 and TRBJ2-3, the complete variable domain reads DSGVTQTPKHLITATGQRVTLRCSPRSGDLSVYWYQQSLDQGLQFLIQYYNGEERAKGNILERFSAQQFPDLHSELNLSSLELGDSALYFCASSVDGGGPDTQYFGPGTRLTVL.

The CDR3 DNA follows: TGTGCCAGCAGCTTATCTAATAGCGGGAGAGGGGAGCTGTTTTTT. The encoded protein is CASSLSNSGRGELFF. The V and J genes are TRBV7-9 and TRBJ2-2, with TRBD2 matching over 9 bases. Germline-derived CDR1 and CDR2 are SEHNR and FQNEAQ (reference sequence). This CDR3 has 15 amino acids. The J segment lost 8 bases and the V segment lost 2 bases, leaving 6 bases of the junction unmatched. Full variable domain (missing parts from reference TRBV7-9 and TRBJ2-2): DTGVSQNPRHKITKRGQNVTFRCDPISEHNRLYWYRQTLGQGPEFLTYFQNEAQLEKSRLLSDRFSAERPKGSFSTLEIQRTEQGDSAMYLCASSLSNSGRGELFFGEGSRLTVL.

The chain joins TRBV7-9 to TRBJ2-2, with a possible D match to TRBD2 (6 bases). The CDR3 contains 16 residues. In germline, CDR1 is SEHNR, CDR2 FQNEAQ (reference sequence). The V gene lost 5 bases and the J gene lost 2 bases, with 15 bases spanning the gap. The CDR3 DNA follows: TGTGCCAGCAGCACCACGGGACTCCCTAACACCGGGGAGCTGTTTTTT. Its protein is CASSTTGLPNTGELFF.

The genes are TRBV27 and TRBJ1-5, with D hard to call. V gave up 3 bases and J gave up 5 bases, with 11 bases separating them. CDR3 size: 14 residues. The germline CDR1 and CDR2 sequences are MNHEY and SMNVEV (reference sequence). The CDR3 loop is CASSFRQIDQPQHF. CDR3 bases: TGTGCCAGCAGTTTCAGGCAGATTGATCAGCCCCAGCATTTT.

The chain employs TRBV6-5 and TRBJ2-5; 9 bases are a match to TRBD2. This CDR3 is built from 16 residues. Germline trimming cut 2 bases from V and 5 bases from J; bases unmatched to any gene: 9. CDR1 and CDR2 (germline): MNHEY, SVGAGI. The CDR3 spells CASSYEWAGGPETQYF. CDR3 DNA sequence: TGTGCCAGCAGTTACGAGTGGGCGGGAGGGCCGGAGACCCAGTACTTC.

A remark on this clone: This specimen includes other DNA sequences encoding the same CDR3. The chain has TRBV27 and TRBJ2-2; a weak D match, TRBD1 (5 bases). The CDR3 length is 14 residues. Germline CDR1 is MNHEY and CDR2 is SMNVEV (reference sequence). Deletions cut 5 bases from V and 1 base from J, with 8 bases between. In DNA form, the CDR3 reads TGTGCCAGCAGTCCGACAGTGAACACCGGGGAGCTGTTTTTT. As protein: CASSPTVNTGELFF.

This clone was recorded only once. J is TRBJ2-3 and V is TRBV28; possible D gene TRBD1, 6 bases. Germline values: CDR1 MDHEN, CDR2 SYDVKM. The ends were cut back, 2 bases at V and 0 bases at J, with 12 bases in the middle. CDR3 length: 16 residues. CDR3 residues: CASSLLHRDSTDTQYF. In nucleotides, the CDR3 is TGTGCCAGCAGTTTACTGCACAGGGATAGCACAGATACGCAGTATTTT.

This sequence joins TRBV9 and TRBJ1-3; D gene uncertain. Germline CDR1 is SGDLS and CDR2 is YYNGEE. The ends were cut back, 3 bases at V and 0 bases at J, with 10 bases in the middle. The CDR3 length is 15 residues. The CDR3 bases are TGTGCCAGCAGCGCCGGACTAAACTCTGGAAACACCATATATTTT. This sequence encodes CASSAGLNSGNTIYF.

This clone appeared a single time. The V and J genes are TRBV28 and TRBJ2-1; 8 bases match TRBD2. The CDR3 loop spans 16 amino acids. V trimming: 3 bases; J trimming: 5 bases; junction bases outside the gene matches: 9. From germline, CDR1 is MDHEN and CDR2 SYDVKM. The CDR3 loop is CASSFRRGGRHNEQFF. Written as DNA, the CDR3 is TGTGCCAGCAGTTTTCGAAGGGGCGGGAGGCACAATGAGCAGTTCTTC.

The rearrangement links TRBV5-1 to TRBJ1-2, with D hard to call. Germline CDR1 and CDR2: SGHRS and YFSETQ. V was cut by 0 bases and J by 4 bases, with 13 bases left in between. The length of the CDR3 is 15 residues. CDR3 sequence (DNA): TGCGCCAGCAGCTTGGAGCTTGGTCTGGGCTATGGCTACACCTTC. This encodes CASSLELGLGYGYTF.

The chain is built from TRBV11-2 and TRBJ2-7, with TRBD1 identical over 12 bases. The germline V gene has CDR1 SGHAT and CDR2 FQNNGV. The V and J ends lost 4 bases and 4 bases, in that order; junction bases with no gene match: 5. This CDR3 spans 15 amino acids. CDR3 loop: CASSYGTGGLYEQYF. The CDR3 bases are TGTGCCAGCAGCTATGGGACAGGGGGCTTGTACGAGCAGTACTTC.

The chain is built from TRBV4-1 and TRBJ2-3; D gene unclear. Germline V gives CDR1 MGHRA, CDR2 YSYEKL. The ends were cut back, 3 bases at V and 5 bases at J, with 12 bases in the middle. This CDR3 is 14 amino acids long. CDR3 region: CASSQVTQLDTQYF. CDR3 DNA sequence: TGCGCCAGCAGCCAGGTAACCCAGCTAGATACGCAGTATTTT.

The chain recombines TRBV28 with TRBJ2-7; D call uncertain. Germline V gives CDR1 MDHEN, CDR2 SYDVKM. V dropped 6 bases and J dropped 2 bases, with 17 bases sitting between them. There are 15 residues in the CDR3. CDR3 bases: TGTGCCAGCAGCCTCGGGTCGGCAGATACCTACGAGCAGTACTTC. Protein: CASSLGSADTYEQYF.

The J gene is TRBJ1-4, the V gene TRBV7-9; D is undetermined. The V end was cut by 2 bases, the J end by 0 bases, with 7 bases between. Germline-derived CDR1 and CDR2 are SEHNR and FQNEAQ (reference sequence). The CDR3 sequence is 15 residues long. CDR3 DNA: TGTGCCAGCAGCTTATCCGGGGCAACTAATGAAAAACTGTTTTTT. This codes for CASSLSGATNEKLFF.

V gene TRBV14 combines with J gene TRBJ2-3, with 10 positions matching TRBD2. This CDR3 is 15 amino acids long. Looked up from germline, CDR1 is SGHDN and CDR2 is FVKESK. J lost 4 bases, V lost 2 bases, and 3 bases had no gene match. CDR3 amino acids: CASSQRTSGADTQYF. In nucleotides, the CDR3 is TGTGCCAGCAGCCAAAGGACTAGCGGCGCAGATACGCAGTATTTT.

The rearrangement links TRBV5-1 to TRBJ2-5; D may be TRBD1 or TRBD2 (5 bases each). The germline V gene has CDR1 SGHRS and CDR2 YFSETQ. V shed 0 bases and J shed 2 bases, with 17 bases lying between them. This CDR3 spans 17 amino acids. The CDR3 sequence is CASSLALVGTVQETQYF. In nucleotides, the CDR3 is TGCGCCAGCAGCTTGGCTCTCGTTGGGACGGTGCAAGAGACCCAGTACTTC.